This T cell receptor beta chain was retrieved from a study of chemoradiotherapy in HPV16-positive cancers. Study-level points and caveats: Better recurrence-free survival went with HPV-responsive T-cell expansion in HPV16-positive patients.

Germline CDR1 is MGHRA and CDR2 is YSYEKL. The CDR3 runs to 16 residues. The J segment lost 6 bases and the V segment lost 3 bases, leaving 9 bases of the junction unmatched. Repertoires were generated with immunoSEQ multiplex PCR, while TCRdb's copy carries only in-frame clones and drops some. The sample comprises 29,000 or so clones, roughly 93% of which are singletons, and roughly 18% rests with the top ten. This clone was observed a handful of times. No antigen is known for it. The receptor was isolated from a human donor with HPV-associated anogenital cancer. This chain joins TRBV4-1 and TRBJ2-7, with 12 bases aligning to TRBD2. The source material was blood, sampled from a patient who underwent chemoradiotherapy. This CDR3 is CASSQSSSGRAAEQYF. CDR3 nucleotide sequence: TGCGCCAGCAGCCAGAGCTCTAGCGGGAGGGCCGCCGAGCAGTACTTC.